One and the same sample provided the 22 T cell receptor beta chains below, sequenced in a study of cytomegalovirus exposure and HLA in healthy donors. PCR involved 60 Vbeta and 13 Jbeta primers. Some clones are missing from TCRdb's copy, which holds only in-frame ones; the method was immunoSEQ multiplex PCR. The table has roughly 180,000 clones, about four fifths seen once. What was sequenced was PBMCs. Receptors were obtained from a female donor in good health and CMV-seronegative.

The CDR3 DNA reads as TGTGCCAGCAGCTTAGGCCCTTTGGGCGGGGGGGGCTACGAGCAGTACTTC. Translated, it gives CASSLGPLGGGGYEQYF. The genes are TRBV13 and TRBJ2-5; TRBD2 matches 9 bases. The better agreement between TRBJ2-7 and the DNA end casts doubt on the J call. In germline, CDR1 is PRHDT, CDR2 FYEKMQ (reference sequence). The CDR3 is made up of 17 amino acids.

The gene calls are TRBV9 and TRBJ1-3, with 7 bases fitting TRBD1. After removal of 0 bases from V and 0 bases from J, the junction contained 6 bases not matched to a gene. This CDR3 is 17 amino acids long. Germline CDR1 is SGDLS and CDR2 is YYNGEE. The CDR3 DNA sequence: TGTGCCAGCAGCGTAGCACAGGGGACCGTCTCTGGAAACACCATATATTTT. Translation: CASSVAQGTVSGNTIYF.

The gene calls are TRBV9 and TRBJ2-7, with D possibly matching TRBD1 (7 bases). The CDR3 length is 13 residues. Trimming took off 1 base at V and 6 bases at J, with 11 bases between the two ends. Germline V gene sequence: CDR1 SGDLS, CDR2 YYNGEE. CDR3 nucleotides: TGTGCCAGCAGCGTAAACAGGGGAGGCGAGCAGTACTTC. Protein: CASSVNRGGEQYF.

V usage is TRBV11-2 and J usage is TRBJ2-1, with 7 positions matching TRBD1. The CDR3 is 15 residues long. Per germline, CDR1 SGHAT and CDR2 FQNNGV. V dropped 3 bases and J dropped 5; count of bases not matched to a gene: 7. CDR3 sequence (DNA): TGTGCCAGCAGCTTTGTCCGGGACAGCAACAATGAGCAGTTCTTC. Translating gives CASSFVRDSNNEQFF.

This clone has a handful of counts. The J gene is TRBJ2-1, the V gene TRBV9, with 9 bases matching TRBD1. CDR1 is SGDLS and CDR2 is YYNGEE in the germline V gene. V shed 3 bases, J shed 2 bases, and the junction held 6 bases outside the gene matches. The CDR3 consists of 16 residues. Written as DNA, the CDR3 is TGTGCCAGCAGCGAGCACACAGGGGGCGCCTACAATGAGCAGTTCTTC. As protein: CASSEHTGGAYNEQFF.

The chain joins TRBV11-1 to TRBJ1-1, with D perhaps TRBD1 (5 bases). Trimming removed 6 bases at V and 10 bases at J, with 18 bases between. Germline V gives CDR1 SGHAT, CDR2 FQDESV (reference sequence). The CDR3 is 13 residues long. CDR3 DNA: TGTGCCAGCAGTTCCCAGGGAAGATCTAGAGCTTTCTTT. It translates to CASSSQGRSRAFF.

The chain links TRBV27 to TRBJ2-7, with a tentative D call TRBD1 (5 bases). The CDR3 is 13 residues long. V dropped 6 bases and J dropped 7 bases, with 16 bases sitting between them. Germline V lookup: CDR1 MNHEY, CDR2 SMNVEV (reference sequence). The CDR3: CASSSRAVGEQYF. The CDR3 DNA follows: TGTGCCAGCAGCTCCAGGGCGGTGGGTGAGCAGTACTTC.

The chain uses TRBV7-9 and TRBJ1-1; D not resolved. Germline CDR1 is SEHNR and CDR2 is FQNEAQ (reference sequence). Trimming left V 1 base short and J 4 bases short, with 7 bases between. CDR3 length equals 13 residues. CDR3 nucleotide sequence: TGTGCCAGCAGCTTAGGGGAGGGCACTGAAGCTTTCTTT. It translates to CASSLGEGTEAFF.

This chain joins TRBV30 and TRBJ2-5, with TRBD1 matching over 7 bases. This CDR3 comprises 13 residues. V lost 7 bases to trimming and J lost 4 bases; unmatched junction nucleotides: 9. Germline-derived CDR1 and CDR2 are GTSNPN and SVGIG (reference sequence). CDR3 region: CALRQGWGETQYF. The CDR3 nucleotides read TGTGCCTTGAGACAGGGATGGGGAGAGACCCAGTACTTC.

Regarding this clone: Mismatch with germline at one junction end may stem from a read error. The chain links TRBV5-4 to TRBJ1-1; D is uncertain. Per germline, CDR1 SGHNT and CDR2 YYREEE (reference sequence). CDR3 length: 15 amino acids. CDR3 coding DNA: TGTGCCAGCAGCTTGGGAGGAGCCCAGAGCACTGAAGCTTTTTTT. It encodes CASSLGGAQSTEAFF.

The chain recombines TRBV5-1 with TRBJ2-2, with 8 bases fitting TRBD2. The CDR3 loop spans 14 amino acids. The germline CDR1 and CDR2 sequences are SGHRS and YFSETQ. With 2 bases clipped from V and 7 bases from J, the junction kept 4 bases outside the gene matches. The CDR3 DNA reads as TGCGCCAGCAGCTTAGCGGGGGCGATCGGGGAGCTGTTTTTT. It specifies CASSLAGAIGELFF.

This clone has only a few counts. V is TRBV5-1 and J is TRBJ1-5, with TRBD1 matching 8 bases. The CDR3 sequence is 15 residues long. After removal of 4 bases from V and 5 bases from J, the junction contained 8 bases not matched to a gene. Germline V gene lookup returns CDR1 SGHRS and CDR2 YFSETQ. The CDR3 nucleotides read TGCGCCAGCAGCCAGACGACAGGGGCCGATCAGCCCCAGCATTTT. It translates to CASSQTTGADQPQHF.

Written as DNA, the CDR3 is TGTGCCAGCAGCCCGCGAGACAGGGGCGGCTACACCTTC. As protein: CASSPRDRGGYTF. This sequence joins TRBV21-1 and TRBJ1-2; the D call of TRBD1 is as the table states it, not checked on the DNA. TRBV21-1 is a known pseudogene. The CDR3 loop spans 13 amino acids.

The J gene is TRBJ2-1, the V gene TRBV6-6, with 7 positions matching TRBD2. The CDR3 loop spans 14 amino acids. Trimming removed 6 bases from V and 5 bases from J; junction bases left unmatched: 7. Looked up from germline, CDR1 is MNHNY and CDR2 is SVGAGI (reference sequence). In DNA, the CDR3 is TGTGCCAGCAGCCGGAGGGAGGGTAACAATGAGCAGTTCTTC. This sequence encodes CASSRREGNNEQFF.

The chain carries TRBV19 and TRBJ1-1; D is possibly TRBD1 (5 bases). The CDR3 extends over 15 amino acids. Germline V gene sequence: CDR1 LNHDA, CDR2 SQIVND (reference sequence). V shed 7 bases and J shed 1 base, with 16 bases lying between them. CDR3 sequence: CASTSPWGANTEAFF. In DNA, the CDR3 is TGTGCCAGTACCTCCCCTTGGGGCGCGAACACTGAAGCTTTCTTT.

As DNA, the CDR3 is TGTGCCAGCAGCTTAGATTCAGGGGCTTCCTACAATGAGCAGTTCTTC. As protein: CASSLDSGASYNEQFF. This chain connects TRBV7-2 to TRBJ2-1; D perhaps matches TRBD1 (6 bases). The CDR3 length is 16 residues. Trimming shortened V by 1 base and J by 1 base, and 11 bases separated the two germline ends. Per the germline V gene, CDR1 is SGHTA and CDR2 is FQGNSA.

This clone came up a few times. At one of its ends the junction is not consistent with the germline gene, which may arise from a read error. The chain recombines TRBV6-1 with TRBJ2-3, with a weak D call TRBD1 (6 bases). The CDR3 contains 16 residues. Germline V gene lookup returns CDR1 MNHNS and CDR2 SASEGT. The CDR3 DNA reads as TGTGCCAGCAGCGAAGCGTGGGGGCGTAGCACAGATACGCAGTATTTT. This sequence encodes CASSEAWGRSTDTQYF.

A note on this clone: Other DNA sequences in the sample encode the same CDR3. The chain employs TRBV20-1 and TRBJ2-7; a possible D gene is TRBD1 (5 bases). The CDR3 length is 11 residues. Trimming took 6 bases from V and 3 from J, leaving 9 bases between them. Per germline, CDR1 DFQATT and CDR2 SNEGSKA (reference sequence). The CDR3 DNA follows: TGCAGTGCCCCCGACAGCTACGAGCAGTACTTC. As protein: CSAPDSYEQYF.

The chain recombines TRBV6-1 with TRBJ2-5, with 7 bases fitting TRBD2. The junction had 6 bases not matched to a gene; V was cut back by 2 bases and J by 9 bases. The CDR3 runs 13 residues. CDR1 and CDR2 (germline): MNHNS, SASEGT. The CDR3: CASSEQPRGAQYF. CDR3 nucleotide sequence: TGTGCCAGCAGTGAACAACCTCGGGGGGCCCAGTACTTC.

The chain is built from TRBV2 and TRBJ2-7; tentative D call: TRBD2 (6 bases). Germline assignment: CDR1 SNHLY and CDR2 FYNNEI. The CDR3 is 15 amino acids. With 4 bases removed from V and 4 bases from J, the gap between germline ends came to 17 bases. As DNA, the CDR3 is TGTGCCAGCAGTGTGGGGCGGGGTGGGGGATACGAGCAGTACTTC. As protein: CASSVGRGGGYEQYF.

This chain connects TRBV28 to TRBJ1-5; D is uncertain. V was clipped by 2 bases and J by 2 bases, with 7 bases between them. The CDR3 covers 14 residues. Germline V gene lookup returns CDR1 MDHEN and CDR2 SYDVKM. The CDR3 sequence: CASSLITGNQPQHF. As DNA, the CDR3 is TGTGCCAGCAGTTTAATCACAGGCAATCAGCCCCAGCATTTT.

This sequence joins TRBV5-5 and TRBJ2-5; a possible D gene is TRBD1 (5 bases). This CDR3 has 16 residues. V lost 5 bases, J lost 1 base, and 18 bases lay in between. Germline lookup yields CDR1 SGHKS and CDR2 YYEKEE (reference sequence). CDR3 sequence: CASRWNRQSTQETQYF. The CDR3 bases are TGTGCCAGCAGGTGGAACCGACAGTCCACCCAAGAGACCCAGTACTTC.